The 15 T cell receptor beta chains below come from one sample, sequenced in a study of blood T cells in healthy people across ages. A second PCR of 7 to 11 cycles used a sample-barcoded 5' primer and a J-beta primer mix. TCRdb re-derived calls from the 5' RACE reads in MiXCR, one entry per CDR3 protein. In the table there are 2 million or so distinct CDR3 sequences, just under 50% of which are singletons. Input material: blood. The receptors were gathered from a woman between 40 and 50 years old in good health.

This chain joins TRBV6-6 and TRBJ1-2; 9 bases line up with TRBD1. This CDR3 has 13 residues. V gave up 8 bases and J gave up 7 bases; unmatched junction bases: 8. Germline V gene sequence: CDR1 MNHNY, CDR2 SVGAGI (reference sequence). The CDR3 here is CASGTGTGSGYTF. CDR3 DNA: TGTGCCAGCGGCACCGGGACAGGGAGTGGCTACACCTTC.

The genes are TRBV2 and TRBJ1-3, with D perhaps TRBD1 (5 bases). V lost 1 base and J lost 0, with 13 bases in between. The CDR3 length is 17 residues. Germline V gene data show CDR1 as SNHLY and CDR2 as FYNNEI. The chain's CDR3 is CASSEVGQGHSGNTIYF. The CDR3 bases are TGTGCCAGCAGTGAAGTTGGGCAGGGTCACTCTGGAAACACCATATATTTT.

This chain joins TRBV7-2 and TRBJ1-2; a weak D match, TRBD1 (5 bases). The CDR3 loop spans 11 amino acids. The germline CDR1 and CDR2 sequences are SGHTA and FQGNSA. Deletions cut 6 bases from V and 5 bases from J, with 7 bases between. The CDR3 bases are TGTGCCAGCAGGGAGGGGTATGGCTACACCTTC. Translation: CASREGYGYTF.

The V and J genes are TRBV20-1 and TRBJ1-6; D unclear. There are 18 residues in the CDR3. V lost 0 bases and J 4 bases, leaving 19 bases between the germline ends. Germline-derived CDR1 and CDR2 are DFQATT and SNEGSKA (reference sequence). The CDR3 region has the DNA TGCAGTGCTAGAGAACTCTGGGCCGAAAGCGATTATAATTCACCCCTCCACTTT. Translating gives CSARELWAESDYNSPLHF.

To note about this clonotype: Compared with germline, one end of the junction differs, possibly owing to a read error. The J gene is TRBJ2-1, the V gene TRBV10-3, with 15 bases that match TRBD2. Germline V lookup: CDR1 ENHRY, CDR2 SYGVKD. There are 18 residues in the CDR3. CDR3 nucleotide sequence: TGTGCCATCAGTTCGGGACTAGCGGGGGGACTCTCCTACAATGAGCGGTTCTTC. Amino acids: CAISSGLAGGLSYNERFF.

This clonotype appeared a few times. This chain links TRBV4-3 with TRBJ1-6; D remains ambiguous. Germline CDR1 LGHNA, CDR2 YSLEER. Trimming cost V 3 bases and J 6 bases, with 15 bases left between them. The CDR3 consists of 16 residues. The CDR3 nucleotides read TGCGCCAGCAGCCAGATTCATTTTGCCCTTAATTCACCCCTCCACTTT. Its protein product is CASSQIHFALNSPLHF.

The chain carries TRBV18 and TRBJ1-6, with D perhaps matching TRBD1 (6 bases). This CDR3 spans 14 amino acids. In germline, CDR1 is KGHSH, CDR2 LQKENI. Trimming stripped 3 bases from V and 10 bases from J, with 13 bases between. The CDR3 nucleotides are TGTGCCAGCTCACCTGAGGGTGGGACATCACCCCTCCACTTT. It translates to CASSPEGGTSPLHF.

This clonotype appeared a few times. V usage is TRBV12-3 or TRBV12-4 and J usage is TRBJ1-4, with a possible D match to TRBD1 (6 bases). The CDR3 totals 15 residues. Trimming removed 2 bases at V and 5 bases at J, with 12 bases between. The CDR3, as DNA: TGTGCCAGCAGTTTAACGGGACACGGCAATGAAAAACTGTTTTTT. Its protein product is CASSLTGHGNEKLFF.

The CDR3 bases are TGCAGTGCTGCCCCATTAGGTGGGGGGGCAAATACGCAGTATTTT. Protein: CSAAPLGGGANTQYF. This chain uses TRBV20-1 with TRBJ2-3; tentatively, D is TRBD2 (7 bases). The V end was cut by 5 bases, the J end by 7 bases, with 22 bases between. Germline lookup yields CDR1 DFQATT and CDR2 SNEGSKA (reference sequence). The CDR3 has 15 residues.

The chain combines TRBV24-1 with TRBJ2-6; 9 nucleotides match TRBD1. The CDR3 loop spans 18 amino acids. Germline CDR1 is KGHDR and CDR2 is SFDVKD. J was trimmed by 1 base and V by 11 bases; bases with no gene match: 14. The CDR3 region is CAILVPGQGPSGANVLTF. For the CDR3, the DNA is TGTGCCATCCTAGTACCGGGACAGGGACCTTCTGGGGCCAACGTCCTGACTTTC.

The chain combines TRBV27 with TRBJ2-3; possibly TRBD1 for D (7 bases). The ends were cut back, 2 bases at V and 12 bases at J, with 18 bases in the middle. Germline V gene lookup returns CDR1 MNHEY and CDR2 SMNVEV (reference sequence). The CDR3 sequence is 14 residues long. CDR3 residues: CASSLRQGGGTQYF. The CDR3 DNA reads TGTGCCAGCAGTTTACGGCAGGGGGGTGGTACTCAGTATTTT.

The chain has TRBV9 and TRBJ1-2, with a possible D match to TRBD1 (5 bases). CDR3 length equals 14 residues. Germline V CDR1 and CDR2: SGDLS, YYNGEE. Trimming stripped 4 bases from V and 7 bases from J, with 17 bases between. In nucleotides, the CDR3 is TGTGCCAGCAGCCCATTCGAAGGGGAGGGTGGCTACACCTTC. Its translation: CASSPFEGEGGYTF.

The chain recombines TRBV7-2 with TRBJ1-1, with unresolved D. Germline V gene sequence: CDR1 SGHTA, CDR2 FQGNSA. CDR3 length equals 14 residues. Trimming shortened V by 1 base and J by 2 bases, and 8 bases separated the two germline ends. CDR3 in amino acids: CASSLDYRNTEAFF. CDR3 nucleotide sequence: TGTGCCAGCAGCTTAGATTACAGAAACACTGAAGCTTTCTTT.

The chain is built from TRBV6-2 or TRBV6-3 and TRBJ1-2; 9 positions match TRBD1. Germline V lookup: CDR1 MNHEY, CDR2 SVGEGT. After removal of 5 bases from V and 8 bases from J, the junction contained 12 bases not matched to a gene. This CDR3 is built from 15 residues. CDR3 amino acids: CASSRVGTGFRGYTF. The CDR3 DNA is TGTGCCAGCAGTCGGGTCGGGACAGGGTTTCGAGGCTACACCTTC.

This rearrangement joins TRBV20-1 to TRBJ1-5; D possibly corresponds to TRBD1 (5 bases). This CDR3 has 16 amino acids. V was trimmed by 3 bases and J by 0 bases, leaving 15 bases between them. Germline V gene lookup returns CDR1 DFQATT and CDR2 SNEGSKA (reference sequence). The CDR3 region is CSASRPTVGSNQPQHF. CDR3 nucleotide sequence: TGCAGTGCTAGCAGACCGACAGTCGGTAGCAATCAGCCCCAGCATTTT.